These 19 T cell receptor beta chains came from one sample sequenced in a study of CD8+ T cells in alopecia areata. It was cDNA, reverse transcribed from extracted RNA, that served as the sequencing template. Profiled with immunoSEQ multiplex PCR; TCRdb holds only in-frame clones, not every one. Here the sample spans just over 3,500 clones, approximately 70% being singletons. The treatment here: oral pan-JAK inhibitor, 5-10 mg twice daily. Alopecia areata patients provided lesional scalp punch biopsies and peripheral blood, both collected for the study. Here the sequenced sample was skin, taken at week 24, from a patient treated with tofacitinib. The receptor source for this set is a human donor with alopecia areata.

This sequence joins TRBV4-2 and TRBJ2-3; D is undetermined. The V end was cut by 7 bases, the J end by 3 bases, with 17 bases between. From germline, CDR1 is LGHNA and CDR2 YNFKEQ. The CDR3 consists of 15 residues. In nucleotides, the CDR3 is TGTGCCAGCACCAACCTATGGAACCCGACAGATACGCAGTATTTT. It specifies CASTNLWNPTDTQYF.

The V and J genes are TRBV6-6 and TRBJ1-1; D gene unclear. The CDR3 is 14 amino acids. V lost 3 bases and J lost 0, with 8 bases in between. Germline-derived CDR1 and CDR2 are MNHNY and SVGAGI (reference sequence). CDR3: CASSYRQLNTEAFF. The CDR3 nucleotides read TGTGCCAGCAGTTATCGGCAGCTGAACACTGAAGCTTTCTTT.

This clone was counted a few times. This sequence joins TRBV6-1 and TRBJ2-2, with a tentative D call TRBD2 (5 bases). CDR3 length equals 14 residues. V lost 4 bases and J 1 base, leaving 7 bases between the germline ends. CDR1 and CDR2 from the germline V gene are MNHNS and SASEGT. The CDR3 here is CASSVGVNTGELFF. The CDR3 bases are TGTGCCAGCAGTGTCGGGGTGAACACCGGGGAGCTGTTTTTT.

V and J are TRBV7-6 and TRBJ1-6; D not resolved. Per the germline V gene, CDR1 is SGHVS and CDR2 is FNYEAQ. Trimming stripped 5 bases from V and 8 bases from J, with 16 bases between. CDR3 length equals 15 residues. CDR3 region: CASSRTGVADSPLHF. CDR3 nucleotide sequence: TGTGCCAGCAGCCGGACCGGAGTGGCTGATTCACCCCTCCACTTT.

A few counts support this clone. The CDR3 coding sequence is TGCGCCAGCAGCCAAGATATGGGACAGGGCTTTTCACCCCTCCACTTT. Amino acids: CASSQDMGQGFSPLHF. The rearrangement links TRBV4-1 to TRBJ1-6, with 9 bases lining up with TRBD1. The V gene's germline CDR1 is MGHRA and CDR2 YSYEKL. The CDR3 sequence is 16 residues long. The ends lost 0 bases at V and 9 bases at J; junction bases unmatched: 6.

V is TRBV6-1 and J is TRBJ1-1; maybe TRBD1 (6 bases). V lost 6 bases to trimming and J lost 1 base, with 15 bases between them. This CDR3 is built from 15 residues. Per germline, CDR1 MNHNS and CDR2 SASEGT. The CDR3: CASSPRTVWNTEAFF. CDR3 coding DNA: TGTGCCAGCAGCCCAAGGACAGTTTGGAACACTGAAGCTTTCTTT.

This clone was recorded once. The chain recombines TRBV10-3 with TRBJ1-1, with TRBD1 matching 8 bases. The CDR3 is 12 residues long. V trimming: 11 bases; J trimming: 5 bases; junction bases outside the gene matches: 7. The germline gives CDR1 ENHRY, CDR2 SYGVKD. CDR3 in DNA: TGTGCCGTGACAGGGGCCGTTACTGAAGCTTTCTTT. Translating it yields CAVTGAVTEAFF.

The chain couples TRBV7-2 to TRBJ2-1; D remains ambiguous. The germline V and J ends were trimmed by 1 base and 4 bases, with 8 bases remaining between them. Per germline, CDR1 SGHTA and CDR2 FQGNSA. CDR3 length: 14 residues. CDR3 sequence: CASSLDPVYNEQFF. Here the CDR3 DNA reads TGTGCCAGCAGCTTAGATCCGGTTTACAATGAGCAGTTCTTC.

This clone has more than one count but fewer than ten. The chain is built from TRBV27 and TRBJ2-1; 11 nucleotides align to TRBD2. This CDR3 has 18 residues. In germline, CDR1 is MNHEY, CDR2 SMNVEV (reference sequence). The V and J ends lost 4 bases and 4 bases, in that order; junction bases with no gene match: 12. The DNA of the CDR3 is TGTGCCAGCAGTTACCTAGCGGGGGGCCGTTCCTTTTACAATGAGCAGTTCTTC. Encoded protein: CASSYLAGGRSFYNEQFF.

This clone was counted between two and nine times. The chain is built from TRBV5-1 and TRBJ2-7, with 14 bases lining up with TRBD2. V dropped 2 bases and J dropped 6; count of bases not matched to a gene: 7. The CDR3 contains 16 residues. Germline CDR1 reads SGHRS; CDR2 reads YFSETQ. In DNA form, the CDR3 reads TGCGCCAGCAGCTTTGGGGGACTAGCGGGGGAAGGCGAGCAGTACTTC. It is translated as CASSFGGLAGEGEQYF.

The chain combines TRBV6-5 with TRBJ2-5; weak D call: TRBD2 (6 bases). The V gene's germline CDR1 is MNHEY and CDR2 SVGAGI. This CDR3 is 15 amino acids long. V was trimmed by 2 bases and J by 4 bases, leaving 14 bases between them. CDR3 residues: CASSYIGGRGETQYF. In DNA form, the CDR3 reads TGTGCCAGCAGTTACATCGGAGGGAGAGGAGAGACCCAGTACTTC.

V usage is TRBV2 and J usage is TRBJ2-2; D is undetermined. This CDR3 is 14 amino acids long. Deletions cut 8 bases from V and 1 base from J, with 11 bases between. Germline V gene sequence: CDR1 SNHLY, CDR2 FYNNEI. The CDR3 nucleotides are TGTGCCAGCTCCCGGGCTGTGAACACCGGGGAGCTGTTTTTT. It is translated as CASSRAVNTGELFF.

The chain recombines TRBV5-1 with TRBJ1-1, with D unresolved. Germline V gene lookup returns CDR1 SGHRS and CDR2 YFSETQ. The CDR3 contains 13 residues. V lost 2 bases and J 1 base, leaving 6 bases between the germline ends. CDR3 sequence reads: CASSLGENTEAFF. The CDR3 region has the DNA TGCGCCAGCAGCTTAGGAGAGAACACTGAAGCTTTCTTT.

The gene calls are TRBV7-8 and TRBJ2-2, with D uncertain. V lost 2 bases, J lost 4 bases, and 8 bases lay in between. This CDR3 spans 14 amino acids. Germline lookup yields CDR1 SGHVS and CDR2 FQNEAQ. The CDR3 region has the DNA TGTGCCAGCAGCTTATATTTGGGCACCGGGGAGCTGTTTTTT. As protein: CASSLYLGTGELFF.

In its sample, this clone was seen a few times. The genes are TRBV5-5 and TRBJ2-7; D possibly uses TRBD1 or TRBD2 (6 bases each). V gave up 4 bases and J gave up 3 bases, with 14 bases separating them. The CDR3 totals 14 residues. The germline gives CDR1 SGHKS, CDR2 YYEKEE (reference sequence). CDR3 nucleotides: TGTGCCAGCAGCCCATCGGGGGCCGGCTACGAGCAGTACTTC. Translating it yields CASSPSGAGYEQYF.

In DNA form, the CDR3 reads TGTGCCAGTAGTATCGGGCCTCTACGGGGTCCTAGGGCGGGCTATAGCAATCAGCCCCAGCATTTT. It encodes CASSIGPLRGPRAGYSNQPQHF. This chain uses TRBV19 with TRBJ1-5; D not resolved. V shed 3 bases and J shed 0 bases, with 30 bases lying between them. Germline assignment: CDR1 LNHDA and CDR2 SQIVND (reference sequence). The CDR3 totals 22 residues. Using reference TRBV19 and TRBJ1-5 for the parts outside the CDR3, the full variable domain is DGGITQSPKYLFRKEGQNVTLSCEQNLNHDAMYWYRQDPGQGLRLIYYSQIVNDFQKGDIAEGYSVSREKKESFPLTVTSAQKNPTAFYLCASSIGPLRGPRAGYSNQPQHFGDGTRLSIL.

The rearrangement links TRBV9 to TRBJ2-5, with 8 bases lining up with TRBD1. This CDR3 comprises 14 residues. Germline V gives CDR1 SGDLS, CDR2 YYNGEE. V gave up 3 bases and J gave up 5 bases; unmatched junction bases: 6. CDR3 in amino acids: CASSAGQGWETQYF. DNA for the CDR3: TGTGCCAGCAGCGCTGGACAGGGCTGGGAGACCCAGTACTTC.

The CDR3 is CASSIAAYRGVGYTF. For the CDR3, the DNA is TGTGCCAGTAGTATAGCGGCTTACAGGGGAGTTGGCTACACCTTC. This chain uses TRBV19 with TRBJ1-2, with TRBD1 matching over 7 bases. The J segment lost 7 bases and the V segment lost 1 base, leaving 9 bases of the junction unmatched. The CDR3 extends over 15 amino acids. Per the germline V gene, CDR1 is LNHDA and CDR2 is SQIVND (reference sequence).

This sequence joins TRBV28 and TRBJ2-7; D is perhaps TRBD1 (6 bases). The germline V gene encodes CDR1 MDHEN and CDR2 SYDVKM. Trimming took 6 bases from V and 0 from J, leaving 12 bases between them. This CDR3 comprises 14 residues. The CDR3 region is CASRPGTNSYEQYF. The DNA for the CDR3 is TGTGCCAGCAGACCCGGGACAAACTCCTACGAGCAGTACTTC.